What follows is one TCR beta chain and its context. As yet, its antigen is unknown. The data are from a study of monozygotic twins with inflammatory bowel disease. Findings and caveats of the study: Lower TCRbeta diversity (inverse Simpson) was seen in IBD patients than in healthy co-twins.

The input for each TCR library was approximately 4,000 ng of total RNA. Eight reactions per sample, run separately, yielded cDNA. Through template switching, UMIs that included a 6-nucleotide sample barcode were added. TCRdb derives one entry per CDR3 protein from the 5' RACE reads, leaving out DNA. Its clone listing holds 350,000 to 550,000 distinct CDR3 sequences. CDR3 size: 12 residues. Germline loops: CDR1 SGHAT, CDR2 FQNNGV. The sequencing sample was made of blood. The chain is built from TRBV11-2 and TRBJ1-1. The sequence came from a human donor with ulcerative colitis or Crohn's disease, or a healthy co-twin of an affected twin (not recorded which). This CDR3 is CASGDMNTEAFF.